One and the same sample provided the 19 T cell receptor beta chains below, sequenced in a study of PD-1 blockade in classical Hodgkin lymphoma (dated by TCRdb to about 2020). Library preparation employed the immunoSEQ multiplex PCR assay. TCRdb provides this immuneACCESS table in a form limited to in-frame rearrangements. Some clones are lacking; in checked studies, under half of them reflect an unresolved V gene, and why the rest are absent is not known. The sample table records 57,000 or so clones; 87% of these occur just once. The top ten constitute more than 8% of the sample. The sample's time point, from its label and the paper: cycle 4 day 1 (C4D1), after less than seven weeks of nivolumab. All trial patients had relapsed after autologous stem cell transplantation, with cohorts A, B and C differing in prior brentuximab vedotin exposure. The starting material was peripheral blood mononuclear cells (PBMCs), obtained before the fourth cycle of nivolumab. All receptors derive from a human donor with classical Hodgkin lymphoma.

In its sample, this clone was seen once. This rearrangement joins TRBV29-1 to TRBJ2-1; 15 bases line up with TRBD2. After removal of 8 bases from V and 6 bases from J, the junction contained 2 bases not matched to a gene. The germline V gene encodes CDR1 SQVTM and CDR2 ANQGSEA. The CDR3 runs 13 residues. The CDR3 here is CSSGLAGGNEQFF. In DNA, the CDR3 is TGCAGCTCGGGACTAGCGGGGGGCAATGAGCAGTTCTTC.

The rearrangement links TRBV2 to TRBJ2-1; D could derive from TRBD1 or TRBD2 (5 bases each). The germline V gene encodes CDR1 SNHLY and CDR2 FYNNEI. Deletions cut 6 bases from V and 6 bases from J, with 12 bases between. The CDR3 extends over 13 amino acids. CDR3 DNA sequence: TGTGCCAGCAGACCCGGGACGGCCAATGAGCAGTTCTTC. This translates into CASRPGTANEQFF. The whole variable domain, filled in from reference TRBV2 and TRBJ2-1, reads EPEVTQTPSHQVTQMGQEVILRCVPISNHLYFYWYRQILGQKVEFLVSFYNNEISEKSEIFDDQFSVERPDGSNFTLKIRSTKLEDSAMYFCASRPGTANEQFFGPGTRLTVL.

As DNA, the CDR3 is TGTGCCAGCAGCCCCCAAAGGGGAGGGCAGTACTTC. Translated, it gives CASSPQRGGQYF. The chain has TRBV7-8 and TRBJ2-7; perhaps TRBD2 as D (6 bases). The CDR3 spans 12 residues. Per the germline V gene, CDR1 is SGHVS and CDR2 is FQNEAQ. V shed 5 bases and J shed 9 bases, with 14 bases lying between them.

This chain joins TRBV7-8 and TRBJ2-5, with TRBD2 as a possible D gene (5 bases). The CDR3 has 13 residues. Germline V CDR1 and CDR2: SGHVS, FQNEAQ. The V end lost 3 bases, the J end lost 4 bases, and 9 bases lay between the germline ends. CDR3 coding DNA: TGTGCCAGCAGCTTTAGGACTGGAGAGACCCAGTACTTC. Residues: CASSFRTGETQYF.

The table lists this clone with a few counts. DNA for the CDR3: TGTGCCAGCAGCGTAAGCCCCGACAGGGCGGGAAATCAGCCCCAGCATTTT. Its protein is CASSVSPDRAGNQPQHF. The chain combines TRBV9 with TRBJ1-5; TRBD1 aligns across 7 bases. The CDR3 sequence is 17 residues long. Germline V gene sequence: CDR1 SGDLS, CDR2 YYNGEE. J was trimmed by 4 bases and V by 1 base; bases with no gene match: 11.

This chain links TRBV2 with TRBJ1-2; no definite D call. The length of the CDR3 is 14 residues. Germline CDR1 reads SNHLY; CDR2 reads FYNNEI. Trimming left V 8 bases short and J 2 bases short, with 15 bases between. CDR3 loop: CASGGGLGNYGYTF. The CDR3 coding sequence is TGTGCCAGCGGTGGAGGTCTGGGAAACTATGGCTACACCTTC.

This chain joins TRBV5-6 and TRBJ2-2; 7 positions match TRBD1. CDR1 is SGHDT and CDR2 is YYEEEE in the germline V gene. The CDR3 spans 16 residues. Trimming cost V 3 bases and J 3 bases; bases outside gene matches: 8. The CDR3 nucleotides read TGTGCCAGCAGCTCCTACCGGGACAGCTACACCGGGGAGCTGTTTTTT. It yields the protein CASSSYRDSYTGELFF.

This CDR3 reads CASSLVGGMYEQYF. CDR3 nucleotide sequence: TGCGCCAGCAGCTTAGTAGGGGGCATGTACGAGCAGTACTTC. The J gene is TRBJ2-7, the V gene TRBV5-1; 7 nucleotides line up with TRBD1. Germline loops: CDR1 SGHRS, CDR2 YFSETQ. V shed 2 bases and J 4 bases; nucleotides not matched to a gene: 6. The CDR3 has 14 residues. The entire variable domain, with the rest obtained from reference TRBV5-1 and TRBJ2-7, is as follows: KAGVTQTPRYLIKTRGQQVTLSCSPISGHRSVSWYQQTPGQGLQFLFEYFSETQRNKGNFPGRFSGRQFSNSRSEMNVSTLELGDSALYLCASSLVGGMYEQYFGPGTRLTVT.

This chain joins TRBV5-1 and TRBJ2-5; D not certain. Per the germline V gene, CDR1 is SGHRS and CDR2 is YFSETQ. The CDR3 has 11 amino acids. The germline V and J ends were trimmed by 4 bases and 7 bases, with 8 bases remaining between them. CDR3 sequence (DNA): TGCGCCAGCAGCGCCCTAGGGACCCAGTACTTC. Protein product: CASSALGTQYF.

The rearrangement uses TRBV5-1 and TRBJ1-1; 7 bases fit TRBD1. V lost 4 bases and J lost 5; bases outside the gene matches: 5. Germline CDR1 reads SGHRS; CDR2 reads YFSETQ. The CDR3 covers 13 residues. The CDR3 here is CASSLQQGTEAFF. CDR3 DNA: TGCGCCAGCAGCCTACAACAGGGGACTGAAGCTTTCTTT.

The chain couples TRBV5-1 to TRBJ2-6; D remains unclear. The CDR3 contains 14 residues. V lost 5 bases, J lost 2 bases, and 8 bases lay in between. Germline CDR1 and CDR2: SGHRS and YFSETQ. CDR3 nucleotides: TGCGCCAGCAGGGCTGGGACTGGGGCCAACGTCCTGACTTTC. As protein: CASRAGTGANVLTF.

This clone turned up a few times. The chain links TRBV6-6 to TRBJ1-5; 8 bases map to TRBD1. Germline CDR1 reads MNHNY; CDR2 reads SVGAGI (reference sequence). There are 15 residues in the CDR3. V lost 0 bases to trimming and J lost 7 bases; unmatched junction nucleotides: 5. The CDR3 DNA follows: TGTGCCAGCAGTTACTCGACAGGGGAAGGCCAGCCCCAGCATTTT. As protein: CASSYSTGEGQPQHF.

The V gene is TRBV5-1, the J gene TRBJ2-3, with a tentative D call TRBD2 (5 bases). Germline CDR1 SGHRS, CDR2 YFSETQ. V lost 6 bases and J lost 6, with 11 bases in between. This CDR3 comprises 12 residues. In DNA, the CDR3 is TGCGCCAGCAAACTAGAGGTGGATACGCAGTATTTT. It encodes CASKLEVDTQYF.

The chain has TRBV5-1 and TRBJ2-2, with TRBD1 identical over 7 bases. The CDR3 is 15 residues long. Germline CDR1 SGHRS, CDR2 YFSETQ. After removal of 5 bases from V and 4 bases from J, the junction contained 8 bases not matched to a gene. DNA of the CDR3: TGCGCCAGCAGGTCGACAGGGCAGGCCACCGGGGAGCTGTTTTTT. The encoded protein is CASRSTGQATGELFF.

The chain combines TRBV5-1 with TRBJ1-1; D is ambiguous. With 1 base removed from V and 4 bases from J, the gap between germline ends came to 8 bases. Germline values: CDR1 SGHRS, CDR2 YFSETQ. This CDR3 comprises 13 residues. The CDR3 sequence: CASSLLGVTEAFF. DNA for the CDR3: TGCGCCAGCAGCTTGCTCGGCGTCACTGAAGCTTTCTTT.

V gene TRBV2 combines with J gene TRBJ1-5; 7 bases agree with TRBD1. This CDR3 has 13 residues. J lost 7 bases, V lost 10 bases, and 10 bases had no gene match. Germline loops: CDR1 SNHLY, CDR2 FYNNEI. For the CDR3, the DNA is TGTGCCACCCGGGACAGCCTCGGGCAGCCCCAGCATTTT. This sequence encodes CATRDSLGQPQHF.

This chain connects TRBV6-5 to TRBJ2-1; the D is unclear. Germline V lookup: CDR1 MNHEY, CDR2 SVGAGI. The V and J ends lost 4 bases and 3 bases respectively, with 10 bases between them. The CDR3 has 14 residues. The CDR3 is CASSSYSLYNEQFF. DNA of the CDR3: TGTGCCAGCAGTTCCTATAGCCTCTACAATGAGCAGTTCTTC.

This rearrangement joins TRBV9 to TRBJ2-1, with 7 bases fitting TRBD1. CDR1 is SGDLS and CDR2 is YYNGEE in the germline V gene. The junction had 6 bases not matched to a gene; V was cut back by 3 bases and J by 3 bases. CDR3 length: 15 amino acids. This CDR3 reads CASSARQGYYNEQFF. The CDR3 coding sequence is TGTGCCAGCAGCGCCCGACAGGGATACTACAATGAGCAGTTCTTC.

The chain combines TRBV5-1 with TRBJ2-5, with D maybe TRBD2 (5 bases). The ends were cut back, 4 bases at V and 1 base at J, with 11 bases in the middle. Germline CDR1 and CDR2: SGHRS and YFSETQ. The length of the CDR3 is 14 residues. This CDR3 is CASSVTTPQETQYF. CDR3 coding DNA: TGCGCCAGCAGCGTGACTACCCCCCAAGAGACCCAGTACTTC.